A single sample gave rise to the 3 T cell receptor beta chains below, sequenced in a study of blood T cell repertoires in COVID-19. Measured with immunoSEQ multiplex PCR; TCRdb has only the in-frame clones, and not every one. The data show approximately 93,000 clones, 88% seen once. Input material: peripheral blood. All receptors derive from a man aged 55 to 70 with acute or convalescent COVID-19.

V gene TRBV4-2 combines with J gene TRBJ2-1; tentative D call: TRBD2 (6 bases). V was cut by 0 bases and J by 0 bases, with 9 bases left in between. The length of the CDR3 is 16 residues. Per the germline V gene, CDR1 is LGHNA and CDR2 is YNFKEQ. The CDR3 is CASSQEGTDSYNEQFF. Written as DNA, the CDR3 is TGTGCCAGCAGCCAAGAGGGGACTGACTCCTACAATGAGCAGTTCTTC.

CDR3 sequence: CASSSNGGGYTF. CDR3 nucleotide sequence: TGTGCCAGCAGCAGTAATGGGGGCGGCTACACCTTC. The V gene is TRBV27, the J gene TRBJ1-2; possible D gene TRBD1, 6 bases. The CDR3 covers 12 residues. Trimming stripped 6 bases from V and 8 bases from J, with 13 bases between. Germline CDR1 and CDR2: MNHEY and SMNVEV (reference sequence).

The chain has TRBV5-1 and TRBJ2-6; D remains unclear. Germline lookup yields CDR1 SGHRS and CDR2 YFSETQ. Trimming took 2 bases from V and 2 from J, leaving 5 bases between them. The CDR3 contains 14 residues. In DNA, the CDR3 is TGCGCCAGCAGCTTAGAGGCTGGGGCCAACGTCCTGACTTTC. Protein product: CASSLEAGANVLTF.